Shown below are 30 T cell receptor beta chains from a single sample sequenced in a study of patients and donors after allogeneic stem cell transplantation. TCRdb re-analysed the RT-PCR reads in MiXCR, keeping a single row per CDR3 protein. In the table there are about 200,000 distinct CDR3 sequences, 35% to 50% of which are singletons. Material: blood, either unsorted or a sorted T cell fraction (not recorded which). The receptors stem from a human donor who was either an allogeneic HSCT recipient or a stem cell or donor lymphocyte infusion donor (not recorded which). It is not recorded whose cells these are; they may come from a transplant donor.

The chain recombines TRBV30 with TRBJ2-7, with 9 bases matching TRBD2. This CDR3 spans 14 amino acids. The ends lost 3 bases at V and 4 bases at J; junction bases unmatched: 7. Germline V gene lookup returns CDR1 GTSNPN and CDR2 SVGIG (reference sequence). This CDR3 reads CAWSPTSGPYEQYF. The CDR3 region has the DNA TGTGCCTGGAGCCCCACTAGCGGGCCATACGAGCAGTACTTC.

This sequence joins TRBV15 and TRBJ1-2; D uncertain. The V end was cut by 1 base, the J end by 4 bases, with 10 bases between. Germline CDR1 reads LNHNV; CDR2 reads YYDKDF (reference sequence). CDR3 length: 14 amino acids. CDR3 nucleotide sequence: TGTGCCACCAGCAGAGGAGGAAATACCTATGGCTACACCTTC. Protein: CATSRGGNTYGYTF.

DNA of the CDR3: TGTGCCAGCAGTCCCAGCGGTACAAATTTAGATACGCAGTATTTT. Residues: CASSPSGTNLDTQYF. This chain links TRBV9 with TRBJ2-3; D perhaps matches TRBD2 (5 bases). The germline gives CDR1 SGDLS, CDR2 YYNGEE. V gave up 5 bases and J gave up 5 bases, with 18 bases separating them. The length of the CDR3 is 15 residues.

This chain links TRBV7-2 with TRBJ1-2; 7 nucleotides agree with TRBD1. V trimming: 5 bases; J trimming: 4 bases; junction bases outside the gene matches: 10. The CDR3 totals 15 residues. Germline assignment: CDR1 SGHTA and CDR2 FQGNSA. CDR3 DNA sequence: TGTGCCAGCAGCCTACGGGGACAGTCCCTCTATGGCTACACCTTC. Protein: CASSLRGQSLYGYTF.

This rearrangement joins TRBV6-2 or TRBV6-3 to TRBJ2-5; 8 nucleotides line up with TRBD1. CDR1 and CDR2 from the germline V gene are MNHEY and SVGEGT. Trimming removed 10 bases from V and 5 bases from J; junction bases left unmatched: 3. The CDR3 sequence is 11 residues long. CDR3 in DNA: TGTGCCACCCGACAGGGGGAGACCCAGTACTTC. This gives the protein CATRQGETQYF.

The genes are TRBV6-1 and TRBJ1-4; 7 bases align to TRBD1. The length of the CDR3 is 13 residues. CDR1 MNHNS and CDR2 SASEGT come from the germline V gene. V shed 3 bases and J 8 bases; nucleotides not matched to a gene: 3. This chain's CDR3 is CASSDGQVEKLFF. CDR3 DNA: TGTGCCAGCAGTGACGGACAGGTAGAAAAACTGTTTTTT.

This clonotype was observed a few times. V is TRBV29-1 and J is TRBJ1-5; TRBD1 might be the D (5 bases). This CDR3 contains 14 residues. Germline CDR1 is SQVTM and CDR2 is ANQGSEA. Trimming stripped 1 base from V and 6 bases from J, with 13 bases between. CDR3: CSVEAGGKGQPQHF. The CDR3 nucleotides read TGCAGCGTTGAAGCGGGGGGGAAGGGTCAGCCCCAGCATTTT.

This clonotype appeared a few times. V and J are TRBV18 and TRBJ1-6; 11 bases agree with TRBD1. This CDR3 is 14 amino acids long. Germline-derived CDR1 and CDR2 are KGHSH and LQKENI. The ends lost 3 bases at V and 8 bases at J; junction bases unmatched: 0. The CDR3 is CASSPGQGDSPLHF. CDR3 bases: TGTGCCAGCTCACCGGGACAGGGGGATTCACCCCTCCACTTT.

The chain links TRBV4-3 to TRBJ1-5; D is possibly TRBD1 (5 bases). This CDR3 is built from 14 residues. V was pared by 0 bases and J by 3 bases, with 6 bases between. The germline CDR1 and CDR2 sequences are LGHNA and YSLEER. CDR3: CASSQDRDNQPQHF. CDR3 nucleotide sequence: TGCGCCAGCAGCCAAGACAGGGACAATCAGCCCCAGCATTTT.

This clonotype came up a few times. V and J are TRBV19 and TRBJ2-1, with 10 nucleotides matching TRBD2. The CDR3 consists of 14 residues. Germline-derived CDR1 and CDR2 are LNHDA and SQIVND (reference sequence). J was trimmed by 2 bases and V by 5 bases; bases with no gene match: 0. CDR3 sequence reads: CASSGLAAYNEQFF. The CDR3 coding sequence is TGTGCCAGTAGTGGACTAGCGGCCTACAATGAGCAGTTCTTC.

This clonotype was detected only a few times. This rearrangement joins TRBV9 to TRBJ1-1; no clear D. CDR3 size: 14 residues. Germline lookup yields CDR1 SGDLS and CDR2 YYNGEE. With 4 bases removed from V and 5 bases from J, the gap between germline ends came to 15 bases. The CDR3 region has the DNA TGTGCCAGCAGCCCCCGCATGGAGGAAACTGAAGCTTTCTTT. As protein: CASSPRMEETEAFF.

The chain has TRBV12-3 or TRBV12-4 and TRBJ2-1, with 11 bases matching TRBD2. The CDR3 runs to 14 residues. The V segment lost 6 bases and the J segment 8 bases; nucleotides outside the gene matches: 6. CDR3 in DNA: TGTGCCAGCAGCACTAGCGGGAGTTACCATGAGCAGTTCTTC. The encoded protein is CASSTSGSYHEQFF.

Only a few counts were recorded for this clonotype. This chain connects TRBV15 to TRBJ1-1; D may be TRBD1 (5 bases). V was cut by 3 bases and J by 5 bases, with 16 bases left in between. CDR1 and CDR2 (germline): LNHNV, YYDKDF (reference sequence). The CDR3 is made up of 15 amino acids. CDR3 nucleotides: TGTGCCACCAGCAGGAGGGACCTGGGATGGACTGAAGCTTTCTTT. It is translated as CATSRRDLGWTEAFF.

This sequence joins TRBV24-1 and TRBJ2-1, with 7 bases fitting TRBD2. The V gene end was trimmed by 7 bases and the J gene end by 10 bases; junction bases not matched to a gene: 3. Germline CDR1 reads KGHDR; CDR2 reads SFDVKD. The CDR3 has 11 residues. The CDR3 coding sequence is TGTGCCACCAGCTTACTAGCGGAGCAGTTCTTC. Translating gives CATSLLAEQFF.

The chain couples TRBV2 to TRBJ1-6; D may be TRBD1 (6 bases). Trimming took 4 bases from V and 10 from J, leaving 14 bases between them. The CDR3 is 14 amino acids. Germline loops: CDR1 SNHLY, CDR2 FYNNEI. In DNA, the CDR3 is TGTGCCAGCAGTGCTTCAGGGGATGGATCACCCCTCCACTTT. Its translation: CASSASGDGSPLHF.

The chain couples TRBV7-9 to TRBJ1-1; the D gene is possibly TRBD1 (5 bases). The V gene's germline CDR1 is SEHNR and CDR2 FQNEAQ (reference sequence). CDR3 length equals 14 residues. V was pared by 5 bases and J by 0 bases, with 10 bases between. CDR3: CASSRVGVNTEAFF. The CDR3 nucleotides are TGTGCCAGCAGCAGGGTGGGGGTGAACACTGAAGCTTTCTTT.

This clonotype came up a few times. J is TRBJ2-1 and V is TRBV6-5; unclear D gene. Germline V gene lookup returns CDR1 MNHEY and CDR2 SVGAGI. The CDR3 has 15 residues. V dropped 7 bases and J dropped 0 bases, with 13 bases sitting between them. The CDR3, as DNA: TGTGCCAGCAAGGAGCTGCGAAGCTCCTACAATGAGCAGTTCTTC. This translates into CASKELRSSYNEQFF.

This chain links TRBV5-1 with TRBJ1-1, with D perhaps matching TRBD1 (5 bases). V was trimmed by 4 bases and J by 1 base, leaving 11 bases between them. Germline CDR1 SGHRS, CDR2 YFSETQ. This CDR3 spans 14 amino acids. The CDR3 region is CASSPRQRNTEAFF. CDR3 sequence (DNA): TGCGCCAGCAGCCCACGACAGAGGAACACTGAAGCTTTCTTT.

This clonotype was detected a few times. The chain's CDR3 is CSARWQGAYGYTF. CDR3 bases: TGCAGTGCTAGATGGCAGGGGGCTTATGGCTACACCTTC. The chain combines TRBV20-1 with TRBJ1-2; 8 bases are a match to TRBD1. Germline CDR1 DFQATT, CDR2 SNEGSKA (reference sequence). V shed 2 bases, J shed 5 bases, and the junction held 4 bases outside the gene matches. The CDR3 is made up of 13 amino acids.

This clonotype came up a few times. The gene calls are TRBV27 and TRBJ1-2, with D possibly being TRBD1 (5 bases). This CDR3 spans 16 amino acids. Germline V gene sequence: CDR1 MNHEY, CDR2 SMNVEV (reference sequence). With 6 bases removed from V and 0 bases from J, the gap between germline ends came to 17 bases. The CDR3 loop reads CASSPTADTPNYGYTF. Here the CDR3 DNA reads TGTGCCAGCAGCCCAACTGCGGACACCCCTAACTATGGCTACACCTTC.

Notes on this clonotype: A read error may produce the germline difference seen at one junction end. This chain uses TRBV5-1 with TRBJ2-7; D is ambiguous. CDR3 length: 15 amino acids. The V gene's germline CDR1 is SGHRS and CDR2 YFSETQ. The CDR3 DNA follows: TGCGCCAGCAGTTTGGTTGTCGGGTCTGGCTACGAGCAGTACTTC. Its protein is CASSLVVGSGYEQYF.

This clonotype was picked up a small number of times. The rearrangement uses TRBV7-9 and TRBJ1-1; D not certain. Germline lookup yields CDR1 SEHNR and CDR2 FQNEAQ (reference sequence). V lost 7 bases to trimming and J lost 7 bases, with 16 bases between them. CDR3 length equals 13 residues. Here the CDR3 DNA reads TGTGCCAGCACCGTAGAGGCGCGGGATGAAGCTTTCTTT. Translating gives CASTVEARDEAFF. Full variable domain (remainder filled in from reference TRBV7-9 and TRBJ1-1): DTGVSQNPRHKITKRGQNVTFRCDPISEHNRLYWYRQTLGQGPEFLTYFQNEAQLEKSRLLSDRFSAERPKGSFSTLEIQRTEQGDSAMYLCASTVEARDEAFFGQGTRLTVV.

The sample holds a few counts of this clonotype. This chain joins TRBV20-1 and TRBJ2-1; tentatively, D is TRBD1 (6 bases). CDR3 size: 14 residues. Germline V gene lookup returns CDR1 DFQATT and CDR2 SNEGSKA (reference sequence). Trimming left V 6 bases short and J 3 bases short, with 15 bases between. The CDR3 sequence is CSATNRDNYNEQFF. The CDR3 DNA follows: TGCAGTGCCACAAATCGGGACAACTACAATGAGCAGTTCTTC.

V gene TRBV6-5 combines with J gene TRBJ2-1; 9 bases fit TRBD2. CDR3 length equals 14 residues. V trimming: 4 bases; J trimming: 4 bases; junction bases outside the gene matches: 2. Germline V lookup: CDR1 MNHEY, CDR2 SVGAGI. Written as DNA, the CDR3 is TGTGCCAGCAGTTCTAGCGGGGTATACAATGAGCAGTTCTTC. Translating gives CASSSSGVYNEQFF.

This chain joins TRBV5-6 and TRBJ1-1; D possibly corresponds to TRBD1 (5 bases). The V gene lost 4 bases and the J gene lost 10 bases, with 11 bases spanning the gap. Germline V gives CDR1 SGHDT, CDR2 YYEEEE. There are 11 residues in the CDR3. CDR3 loop: CASSRGGGAFF. CDR3 DNA sequence: TGTGCCAGCAGCCGGGGCGGAGGAGCTTTCTTT.

This clonotype was detected many times. The genes are TRBV24-1 and TRBJ1-1; 8 bases match TRBD1. The V and J ends lost 10 bases and 6 bases, in that order; junction bases with no gene match: 3. Per the germline V gene, CDR1 is KGHDR and CDR2 is SFDVKD. The CDR3 sequence is 11 residues long. The CDR3 region has the DNA TGTGCCACGTCGACAGGGGCTGAAGCTTTCTTT. The encoded protein is CATSTGAEAFF.

This clonotype showed up just a few times. The gene calls are TRBV7-3 and TRBJ2-2, with 11 bases identical to TRBD2. Germline CDR1 and CDR2: SGHTA and FQGTGA. The CDR3 runs to 14 residues. With V trimmed by 5 bases and J by 5 bases, 1 base remained unmatched. In nucleotides, the CDR3 is TGTGCCAGCAGCCGGACTAGCGGGACCGGGGAGCTGTTTTTT. Encoded protein: CASSRTSGTGELFF.

V usage is TRBV13 and J usage is TRBJ2-3; TRBD1 matches at 7 bases. Germline CDR1 is PRHDT and CDR2 is FYEKMQ (reference sequence). V gave up 4 bases and J gave up 4 bases; unmatched junction bases: 11. CDR3 size: 16 residues. The DNA for the CDR3 is TGTGCCAGCAGCTCCCCGGGACAGCTTTTAGCAGATACGCAGTATTTT. This gives the protein CASSSPGQLLADTQYF.

The chain combines TRBV18 with TRBJ1-2; no clear D gene. The CDR3 is 12 residues long. Trimming shortened V by 3 bases and J by 4 bases, and 6 bases separated the two germline ends. Germline lookup yields CDR1 KGHSH and CDR2 LQKENI. CDR3 in amino acids: CASSPKAYGYTF. Here the CDR3 DNA reads TGTGCCAGCTCACCTAAGGCCTATGGCTACACCTTC. Full variable domain (remainder filled in from reference TRBV18 and TRBJ1-2): NAGVMQNPRHLVRRRGQEARLRCSPMKGHSHVYWYRQLPEEGLKFMVYLQKENIIDESGMPKERFSAEFPKEGPSILRIQQVVRGDSAAYFCASSPKAYGYTFGSGTRLTVV.

The V gene is TRBV5-1, the J gene TRBJ1-1; possible D gene TRBD1, 5 bases. This CDR3 spans 14 amino acids. Germline assignment: CDR1 SGHRS and CDR2 YFSETQ. With 6 bases removed from V and 1 base from J, the gap between germline ends came to 13 bases. DNA of the CDR3: TGCGCCAGCAAAAAAGGGGACCAGAACACTGAAGCTTTCTTT. This gives the protein CASKKGDQNTEAFF. The full variable domain, its missing parts supplied by reference TRBV5-1 and TRBJ1-1, is KAGVTQTPRYLIKTRGQQVTLSCSPISGHRSVSWYQQTPGQGLQFLFEYFSETQRNKGNFPGRFSGRQFSNSRSEMNVSTLELGDSALYLCASKKGDQNTEAFFGQGTRLTVV.